A selection of T cell receptor beta chains follows, all from one sample in a study of technical replicates of blood from a handful of donors. Assay: immunoSEQ multiplex PCR; the TCRdb copy retains only in-frame clones and omits some. The sample includes around 92,000 clones, approximately 96% of them seen just once. Sequencing was done on a sample of T cells isolated from PBMCs. Receptors were obtained from a human donor in good health. The CDR3 runs from the conserved cysteine through the conserved F or W. Fields, in order: D gene, J gene, V gene, clone size, CDR3 DNA, CDR3 protein. D genes are given only for firm matches. Size is stated for part of the rows, as once, few or many counts, or as a class when the clone is expanded.

>NA|TRBJ1-6|TRBV15|NA
TGTGCCACGCGCACAGATACCTATAATTCACCCCTCCACTTT
CATRTDTYNSPLHF
>NA|TRBJ1-2|TRBV11-2|NA
TGTGCCAGCAGCTTAGGGGGGCCTAACTATGGCTACACCTTC
CASSLGGPNYGYTF
>NA|TRBJ1-6|TRBV5-4|once
TGTGCCAGCAGCTTTGCCGGGGGGGATTCACCCCTCCACTTT
CASSFAGGDSPLHF
>TRBD2|TRBJ2-7|TRBV6-1|NA
TGTGCCACCAACATGGGGGGGTGGCAGTACTTC
CATNMGGWQYF
>TRBD1|TRBJ2-7|TRBV5-6|NA
TGTGCCAGCAGCGGGTATGGGAGTAGGGCCACAGGGGTCTCCTACGAGCAGTACTTC
CASSGYGSRATGVSYEQYF
>NA|TRBJ2-5|TRBV2|NA
TGTGCCAGCAGGGGAGAGTTGGAGACCCAGTACTTC
CASRGELETQYF
>NA|TRBJ2-3|TRBV7-9|NA
TGTGCCAGCAGCTTAGAGCCACGGGATACGCAGTATTTT
CASSLEPRDTQYF
>NA|TRBJ1-1|TRBV30|NA
TGTGCCTGGACCCCCGGGGGATCGGGAGCTTTCTTT
CAWTPGGSGAFF
>TRBD2|TRBJ2-1|TRBV7-8|few
TGTGCCAGCAGCTCTTTAGCGGGGGGGGGCGATGAGCAGTTCTTC
CASSSLAGGGDEQFF
>NA|TRBJ1-6|TRBV6-1|NA
TGTGCCAGCAGTGTCTTATATAATTCACCCCTCCACTTT
CASSVLYNSPLHF
>NA|TRBJ1-5|TRBV6-6|once
TGTGCCAGCAGTTACTGGCAAGAGGCTGGACAGCCCCAGCATTTT
CASSYWQEAGQPQHF
>NA|TRBJ2-2|TRBV11-3|NA
TGTGCCAGCAGCTTTAGACTGGTGAACACCGGGGAGCTGTTTTTT
CASSFRLVNTGELFF
>TRBD2|TRBJ2-2|TRBV7-9|NA
TGTGCCAGCAGCTTGGGACTAGCGGGAGGGCCGATAACCGGGGAGCTGTTTTTT
CASSLGLAGGPITGELFF
>NA|TRBJ2-1|TRBV27|NA
TGTGCCAGCAAATCCCGGGAGAGCTACAATGAGCAGTTCTTC
CASKSRESYNEQFF
>NA|TRBJ2-7|TRBV6-5|NA
TGTGCCAGCACCGCGGGCTACGAGCAGTACTTC
CASTAGYEQYF
>NA|TRBJ1-1|TRBV18|NA
TGTGCCAGCTCACCAAGTAGGAGGAGGGGCACTGAAGCTTTCTTT
CASSPSRRRGTEAFF
>NA|TRBJ2-6|TRBV6-1|NA
TGTGCCAGCAGTGACTTGAGAACTGGGGCCAACGTCCTGACTTTC
CASSDLRTGANVLTF
>NA|TRBJ1-3|TRBV6-1|NA
TGTGCCAGCAGTGAAATGGGGACAAGGGCCGCTGGAAACACCATATATTTT
CASSEMGTRAAGNTIYF
>TRBD1|TRBJ2-1|TRBV29-1|NA
TGCAGCGTCAGTACCGGGACAGGGTACAATGAGCAGTTCTTC
CSVSTGTGYNEQFF
>NA|TRBJ2-7|TRBV27|NA
TGTGCCACCGCTATCTACGAGCAGTACTTC
CATAIYEQYF
>NA|TRBJ1-2|TRBV19|NA
TGTGCCAGTAGTATTGTGGGCCATGGCTACACCTTC
CASSIVGHGYTF
>NA|TRBJ1-1|TRBV30|NA
TGTGCCTGGAGTGTACTCCCGAGGTTAGGTTCTGAAGCTTTCTTT
CAWSVLPRLGSEAFF
>TRBD1|TRBJ1-2|TRBV27|once
TGTGCCAGCAGTTTCTCGGGACAGGGTGATGCCTATGGCTACACCTTC
CASSFSGQGDAYGYTF
>NA|TRBJ2-1|TRBV2|NA
TGTGCCAGCAGCTCAGGGTTTTTCGACAATGAGCAGTTCTTC
CASSSGFFDNEQFF
>NA|TRBJ1-1|TRBV6-6|NA
TGTGCCAGCACCTACGGGGGGAAGGACACTGAAGCTTTCTTT
CASTYGGKDTEAFF
>TRBD2|TRBJ2-1|TRBV13|NA
TGTGCCAGCAGCTTATCGTCTAGCGGGAGTAATGAGCAGTTCTTC
CASSLSSSGSNEQFF
>NA|TRBJ1-5|TRBV4-1|NA
TGCGCCAGCAGGAGAACCACAGGGTTGGATCAGCCCCAGCATTTT
CASRRTTGLDQPQHF
>NA|TRBJ2-7|TRBV2|once
TGTGCCAGCAGCCAGGCGGGCGAGCAGTACTTC
CASSQAGEQYF
>TRBD2|TRBJ2-1|TRBV19|NA
TGTGCCAGTAGTACCGGACTAGCGGGAGGGCTTAGGGATGAGCAGTTCTTC
CASSTGLAGGLRDEQFF
>NA|TRBJ2-2|TRBV11-3|NA
TGTGCCAGCAGCTTAGTCGTGTTCACCGGGGAGCTGTTTTTT
CASSLVVFTGELFF
>NA|TRBJ2-7|TRBV2|NA
TGTGCCAGCTCTGCGGGGAGCTCCTACGAGCAGTACTTC
CASSAGSSYEQYF
>TRBD1|TRBJ2-7|TRBV4-1|NA
TGCGCCAGCAGCCATTCGGGACAGGGTTACGAGCAGTACTTC
CASSHSGQGYEQYF
>TRBD1|TRBJ2-3|TRBV11-3|NA
TGTGCCAGCAGCCCACAGGGGTACACAGATACGCAGTATTTT
CASSPQGYTDTQYF
>NA|TRBJ2-7|TRBV9|NA
TGTGCCAGCAGCATATACGGGGGATCTTCCTACGAGCAGTACTTC
CASSIYGGSSYEQYF
>TRBD2|TRBJ2-7|TRBV27|NA
TGTGCCAGCAGTACTAGGATAAATGTCCAGCGGGAGAGGTCCTACGAGCAGTACTTC
CASSTRINVQRERSYEQYF
>NA|TRBJ1-2|TRBV27|NA
TGTGCCAGCAGGTCAAGACAGGAGGGCTACACCTTC
CASRSRQEGYTF
>NA|TRBJ1-2|TRBV6-6|NA
TGTGCCAGCAGTTACGGCGGAGAGCAGTATGGCTACACCTTC
CASSYGGEQYGYTF
>TRBD1|TRBJ2-1|TRBV18|NA
TGTGCCACCCGCCCGGGACAGGGGGCACGTTCCTACAATGAGCAGTTCTTC
CATRPGQGARSYNEQFF
>TRBD2|TRBJ2-1|TRBV6-5|NA
TGTGCCAGCAGTTACATGGGACTAGGTCGGATCAATGAGCAGTTCTTC
CASSYMGLGRINEQFF
>TRBD1|TRBJ2-7|TRBV7-9|NA
TGTGCCAGCAGCTTAGCGGACAGGGGTTCGACCTACGAGCAGTACTTC
CASSLADRGSTYEQYF
>NA|TRBJ2-7|TRBV7-2|NA
TGTGCCAGCAGCTTTACGGACAAGTACGAGCAGTACTTC
CASSFTDKYEQYF
>TRBD1|TRBJ2-3|TRBV5-1|NA
TGCGCCAGCAGCTCGGTAGGGGGCCTGGGAGATACGCAGTATTTT
CASSSVGGLGDTQYF
>TRBD1|TRBJ2-1|TRBV27|NA
TGTGCCAGCAGTCGACGACAGGGGTCGTACAATGAGCAGTTCTTC
CASSRRQGSYNEQFF
>NA|TRBJ1-1|TRBV15|NA
TGTGCCACCAGCAGAGATGCAGGAGGGGAAACTGAAGCTTTCTTT
CATSRDAGGETEAFF
>TRBD1|TRBJ1-1|TRBV30|few
TGTGCCTGGAGTCCGGACAGGGGCTGGACTGAAGCTTTCTTT
CAWSPDRGWTEAFF
>NA|TRBJ2-7|TRBV6-5|NA
TGTGCCAGCAGGGGGCTATTCGACGGATACGAGCAGTACTTC
CASRGLFDGYEQYF
>TRBD2|TRBJ2-1|TRBV15|NA
TGTGCCACCAGCAGAGCGGGGACTACCTACAATGAGCAGTTCTTC
CATSRAGTTYNEQFF
>TRBD1|TRBJ1-3|TRBV6-5|NA
TGTGCCAGCAGTACAGACAGGGGGCCTGGAAACACCATATATTTT
CASSTDRGPGNTIYF
>TRBD1|TRBJ1-1|TRBV19|once
TGTGCCAGTAAGCCAGGGGGGTTTGGTACTGAAGCTTTCTTT
CASKPGGFGTEAFF
>TRBD1|TRBJ2-7|TRBV5-1|NA
TGCGCCAGCAGCCCCGGGACAGGGTCGTACGAGCAGTACTTC
CASSPGTGSYEQYF